These 19 T cell receptor beta chains originate from one sample sequenced in a study of T cell responses to AZD1222 COVID-19 vaccine. The table came from immunoSEQ multiplex PCR; TCRdb's copy has only in-frame clones and leaves some out. Of tens of thousands of clones listed, 87% were seen once; the top ten hold about 24%. The source material was peripheral blood, sampled on day 0 of AZD1222 vaccination. All receptors come from an adult in good health.

The chain couples TRBV30 to TRBJ1-2; D gene ambiguous. V was cut by 2 bases and J by 7 bases, with 14 bases left in between. The germline gives CDR1 GTSNPN, CDR2 SVGIG (reference sequence). This CDR3 is 13 amino acids long. The CDR3 DNA follows: TGTGCCTGGAGTCCCCGCCCAGAGAGTGGCTACACCTTC. Protein sequence: CAWSPRPESGYTF. The complete variable domain, with remaining parts taken from reference TRBV30 and TRBJ1-2, reads SQTIHQWPATLVQPVGSPLSLECTVEGTSNPNLYWYRQAAGRGLQLLFYSVGIGQISSEVPQNLSASRPQDRQFILSSKKLLLSDSGFYLCAWSPRPESGYTFGSGTRLTVV.

J is TRBJ2-7 and V is TRBV6-1; TRBD1 matches 7 bases. The J segment lost 3 bases and the V segment lost 3 bases, leaving 5 bases of the junction unmatched. There are 14 residues in the CDR3. The V gene's germline CDR1 is MNHNS and CDR2 SASEGT. CDR3 region: CASSDSDRDYEQYF. DNA of the CDR3: TGTGCCAGCAGTGATTCCGACAGGGACTACGAGCAGTACTTC.

The chain joins TRBV6-6 to TRBJ1-5, with 7 bases that match TRBD1. This CDR3 comprises 13 residues. Trimming took 5 bases from V and 12 from J; bases not matched to a gene: 10. The germline V gene encodes CDR1 MNHNY and CDR2 SVGAGI (reference sequence). The CDR3, as DNA: TGTGCCAGCAGTGCTCCGGGGGACAGTATCCAGCATTTT. Translating it yields CASSAPGDSIQHF.

This clone appeared a single time. The V gene is TRBV28, the J gene TRBJ2-1, with 8 bases identical to TRBD2. CDR1 and CDR2 from the germline V gene are MDHEN and SYDVKM. This CDR3 contains 16 residues. Losses at the gene ends were 3 bases for V and 2 bases for J; bases not matched to a gene: 6. The chain's CDR3 is CASSFQGLAPYNEQFF. CDR3 DNA sequence: TGTGCCAGCAGTTTTCAAGGACTAGCCCCCTACAATGAGCAGTTCTTC. Combining the CDR3 with reference TRBV28 and TRBJ2-1 gives the whole variable domain DVKVTQSSRYLVKRTGEKVFLECVQDMDHENMFWYRQDPGLGLRLIYFSYDVKMKEKGDIPEGYSVSREKKERFSLILESASTNQTSMYLCASSFQGLAPYNEQFFGPGTRLTVL.

The chain combines TRBV7-3 with TRBJ2-3, with D perhaps TRBD2 (5 bases). The CDR3 loop spans 13 amino acids. Between the trimmed V and J ends, which lost 5 bases and 9 bases, there was a span of 15 bases. The germline V gene has CDR1 SGHTA and CDR2 FQGTGA. The CDR3 region has the DNA TGTGCCAGCAGCCGAGACGCGGGTGGGACGCAGTATTTT. Encoded protein: CASSRDAGGTQYF.

The chain links TRBV5-1 to TRBJ1-3; 10 nucleotides align to TRBD1. Germline lookup yields CDR1 SGHRS and CDR2 YFSETQ. The V segment lost 4 bases and the J segment 4 bases; nucleotides outside the gene matches: 5. The CDR3 runs to 15 residues. Here the CDR3 DNA reads TGCGCCAGCAGCGGACAGGGGGTTTCGGGAAACACCATATATTTT. This codes for CASSGQGVSGNTIYF.

V is TRBV7-2 and J is TRBJ2-1; the D is unclear. This CDR3 is built from 15 residues. CDR1 and CDR2 (germline): SGHTA, FQGNSA. Trimming took 1 base from V and 4 from J, leaving 11 bases between them. The CDR3 loop reads CASSLGRKAYNEQFF. The DNA of the CDR3 is TGTGCCAGCAGCTTAGGCAGAAAGGCTTACAATGAGCAGTTCTTC.

V is TRBV7-2 and J is TRBJ1-2, with unresolved D. V lost 6 bases, J lost 0 bases, and 8 bases lay in between. This CDR3 has 13 residues. From germline, CDR1 is SGHTA and CDR2 FQGNSA. Here the CDR3 DNA reads TGTGCCAGCAGTAATGATGCTAACTATGGCTACACCTTC. It is translated as CASSNDANYGYTF. Variable domain in full (rest from reference TRBV7-2 and TRBJ1-2): GAGVSQSPSNKVTEKGKDVELRCDPISGHTALYWYRQSLGQGLEFLIYFQGNSAPDKSGLPSDRFSAERTGGSVSTLTIQRTQQEDSAVYLCASSNDANYGYTFGSGTRLTVV.

The V call is TRBV18, the J call TRBJ1-1, with D perhaps matching TRBD1 (6 bases). Germline V gene sequence: CDR1 KGHSH, CDR2 LQKENI. The germline V and J ends were trimmed by 8 bases and 2 bases, with 12 bases remaining between them. The CDR3 spans 13 residues. This CDR3 reads CASTGTFNTEAFF. In DNA form, the CDR3 reads TGTGCCAGCACCGGGACATTTAACACTGAAGCTTTCTTT.

CDR3 region: CASSEAWGEETQYF. The CDR3 nucleotides read TGTGCCAGCTCAGAAGCGTGGGGAGAAGAGACCCAGTACTTC. The chain links TRBV18 to TRBJ2-5, with D perhaps TRBD2 (5 bases). Germline CDR1 reads KGHSH; CDR2 reads LQKENI. Trimming shortened V by 5 bases and J by 3 bases, and 13 bases separated the two germline ends. The CDR3 has 14 amino acids.

The V call is TRBV6-5, the J call TRBJ1-1, with D unclear. Trimming removed 4 bases from V and 4 bases from J, with 13 bases in between. The CDR3 is 14 residues long. Germline assignment: CDR1 MNHEY and CDR2 SVGAGI. The CDR3 sequence is CASSFRQLTTEAFF. The CDR3 coding sequence is TGTGCCAGCAGTTTCCGGCAGTTAACCACTGAAGCTTTCTTT.

V gene TRBV28 combines with J gene TRBJ1-1, with D uncertain. This CDR3 has 12 amino acids. Trimming left V 6 bases short and J 5 bases short, with 10 bases between. The germline V gene encodes CDR1 MDHEN and CDR2 SYDVKM. This CDR3 is CASRVPGTEAFF. The CDR3 nucleotides are TGTGCCAGCAGGGTCCCGGGGACTGAAGCTTTCTTT. Looking up the rest from reference TRBV28 and TRBJ1-1 gives the full variable domain: DVKVTQSSRYLVKRTGEKVFLECVQDMDHENMFWYRQDPGLGLRLIYFSYDVKMKEKGDIPEGYSVSREKKERFSLILESASTNQTSMYLCASRVPGTEAFFGQGTRLTVV.

The chain links TRBV7-8 to TRBJ1-2, with TRBD1 identical over 7 bases. With 5 bases clipped from V and 5 bases from J, the junction kept 8 bases outside the gene matches. The CDR3 extends over 14 amino acids. Germline values: CDR1 SGHVS, CDR2 FQNEAQ. This chain's CDR3 is CASSNTGDIYGYTF. In DNA, the CDR3 is TGTGCCAGCAGCAATACAGGGGACATATATGGCTACACCTTC.

This chain joins TRBV7-7 and TRBJ2-1; D unclear. CDR3 size: 13 residues. Germline loops: CDR1 SSHAT, CDR2 FNYEAQ (reference sequence). The V and J ends lost 4 bases and 0 bases respectively, with 4 bases between them. The CDR3 DNA follows: TGTGCCAGCAGCTCCGACTCCTACAATGAGCAGTTCTTC. The encoded protein is CASSSDSYNEQFF.

This clone was picked up a small number of times. The chain recombines TRBV30 with TRBJ2-7, with TRBD1 identical over 10 bases. There are 13 residues in the CDR3. The germline V gene encodes CDR1 GTSNPN and CDR2 SVGIG (reference sequence). After removal of 6 bases from V and 6 bases from J, the junction contained 8 bases not matched to a gene. The CDR3 here is CACKGTGEFEQYF. CDR3 sequence (DNA): TGTGCCTGCAAAGGGACAGGGGAGTTCGAGCAGTACTTC. Supplemented by reference TRBV30 and TRBJ2-7, the full variable domain reads SQTIHQWPATLVQPVGSPLSLECTVEGTSNPNLYWYRQAAGRGLQLLFYSVGIGQISSEVPQNLSASRPQDRQFILSSKKLLLSDSGFYLCACKGTGEFEQYFGPGTRLTVT.

As to this clone: At one boundary the junction diverges from the germline segment, which might be a read error. CDR3 nucleotides: TGTGCCAGCAGGGAAGGGGCATCTCTGGGGCCTTCTGGGAATTCACCCCTCCACTTT. Translation: CASREGASLGPSGNSPLHF. The chain recombines TRBV6-1 with TRBJ1-6; a weak D match, TRBD1 (5 bases). Germline V gene sequence: CDR1 MNHNS, CDR2 SASEGT. The CDR3 is made up of 19 amino acids.

V and J are TRBV5-1 and TRBJ1-5; D is unresolved. V was clipped by 10 bases and J by 3 bases, with 17 bases between them. The length of the CDR3 is 14 residues. The germline CDR1 and CDR2 sequences are SGHRS and YFSETQ. For the CDR3, the DNA is TGCGCCCCGAGGACGGTTTTTCTCAATCAGCCCCAGCATTTT. Translation gives CAPRTVFLNQPQHF.

The rearrangement uses TRBV15 and TRBJ1-6; D unresolved. CDR3 length: 12 residues. V lost 4 bases and J 9 bases, leaving 7 bases between the germline ends. Germline loops: CDR1 LNHNV, CDR2 YYDKDF (reference sequence). CDR3 bases: TGTGCCACCAGCACGTGGGGTTCACCCCTCCACTTT. This sequence encodes CATSTWGSPLHF.

The chain has TRBV12-3 or TRBV12-4 and TRBJ1-4; D is undetermined. There are 13 residues in the CDR3. V dropped 5 bases and J dropped 5 bases, with 9 bases sitting between them. Here the CDR3 DNA reads TGTGCCAGCAGTCGAGGGTCGAATGAAAAACTGTTTTTT. It is translated as CASSRGSNEKLFF.